The 23 T cell receptor beta chains in this list originate from one sample, sequenced in a study of T cells in Graves' hyperthyroidism and ophthalmopathy. Amplification yielded TCR beta CDR3 regions, with RNA transcripts as the source. Researchers ran a first-round RT-PCR on the TCR CDR3 using the HTBI primer set. TCRdb passed the multiplex PCR reads through MiXCR, listing each CDR3 protein once. The repertoire includes roughly 170,000 distinct CDR3 sequences, approximately 15% of them detected once, and 29% sits in the top ten. Sequenced material: blood. The receptors come from a woman aged 50 to 60 with Graves' hyperthyroidism.

This clonotype was counted a single time. V is TRBV27 and J is TRBJ1-4, with D hard to call. There are 13 residues in the CDR3. With 6 bases removed from V and 8 bases from J, the gap between germline ends came to 13 bases. Germline values: CDR1 MNHEY, CDR2 SMNVEV (reference sequence). The CDR3 DNA reads TGTGCCAGCAGGCCACAGCCGGGGGAAAAACTGTTTTTT. Amino acids: CASRPQPGEKLFF.

This clonotype was detected many times. The chain is built from TRBV20-1 and TRBJ1-5, with 10 bases lining up with TRBD1. V shed 5 bases, J shed 7 bases, and the junction held 5 bases outside the gene matches. Per the germline V gene, CDR1 is DFQATT and CDR2 is SNEGSKA (reference sequence). The CDR3 runs to 13 residues. In nucleotides, the CDR3 is TGCAGTGCTTGGACAGGGGGTGTCCAGCCCCAGCATTTT. Amino acid sequence: CSAWTGGVQPQHF.

This clonotype was counted ten times or more. The gene calls are TRBV19 and TRBJ1-5, with D unclear. This CDR3 is 17 amino acids long. V gave up 11 bases and J gave up 0 bases, with 23 bases separating them. Germline V gene sequence: CDR1 LNHDA, CDR2 SQIVND (reference sequence). This chain's CDR3 is CARSTWRGFYSNQPQHF. CDR3 coding DNA: TGTGCCCGATCGACCTGGAGAGGGTTCTATAGCAATCAGCCCCAGCATTTT.

The chain uses TRBV2 and TRBJ1-5, with D tentatively TRBD1 (6 bases). Trimming took 6 bases from V and 7 from J, leaving 19 bases between them. There are 15 residues in the CDR3. Germline CDR1 SNHLY, CDR2 FYNNEI. The CDR3 here is CASREETGGGQPQHF. As DNA, the CDR3 is TGTGCCAGCAGGGAGGAGACAGGAGGGGGACAGCCCCAGCATTTT.

V is TRBV12-3 or TRBV12-4 and J is TRBJ2-2; D remains unclear. The V end was cut by 3 bases, the J end by 3 bases, with 11 bases between. The CDR3 extends over 15 amino acids. The DNA of the CDR3 is TGTGCCAGCAGTTTGAGCGACTCTTACACCGGGGAGCTGTTTTTT. The encoded protein is CASSLSDSYTGELFF.

The chain recombines TRBV29-1 with TRBJ2-7; 14 bases map to TRBD2. The V gene's germline CDR1 is SQVTM and CDR2 ANQGSEA. V was pared by 7 bases and J by 6 bases, with 11 bases of the junction left unmatched. CDR3 length: 15 residues. The CDR3 region is CSALGLAGVGVEQYF. For the CDR3, the DNA is TGCAGCGCCCTGGGACTAGCGGGAGTGGGGGTCGAGCAGTACTTC.

This clonotype was counted ten times or more. The rearrangement joins TRBV29-1 to TRBJ1-4; possibly TRBD1 for D (5 bases). In germline, CDR1 is SQVTM, CDR2 ANQGSEA. The CDR3 sequence is 13 residues long. Trimming removed 4 bases at V and 7 bases at J, with 13 bases between. The CDR3 nucleotides are TGCAGCGTTGTTGAAGGGGTTGGTGAAAAACTGTTTTTT. Residues: CSVVEGVGEKLFF.

The chain recombines TRBV12-3 or TRBV12-4 with TRBJ1-5; perhaps TRBD1 as D (6 bases). This CDR3 has 15 amino acids. Trimming removed 6 bases at V and 1 base at J, with 13 bases between. Here the CDR3 reads CASSPRGQSNQPQHF. The CDR3 DNA reads as TGTGCCAGCAGCCCTCGAGGACAGAGCAATCAGCCCCAGCATTTT.

This clonotype was seen repeatedly, ten times or more. The chain combines TRBV5-8 with TRBJ1-6; D is unclear. The V end was cut by 3 bases, the J end by 7 bases, with 17 bases between. In germline, CDR1 is SGHTS, CDR2 YDEGEE. The CDR3 contains 16 residues. CDR3 in DNA: TGTGCCAGCAGCTCCCTTCGACCCGGACGGAATTCACCCCTCCACTTT. Translating it yields CASSSLRPGRNSPLHF.

This clonotype turned up a few times. The chain employs TRBV7-9 and TRBJ1-1, with 8 bases matching TRBD1. Germline trimming cut 4 bases from V and 9 bases from J; bases unmatched to any gene: 4. This CDR3 is built from 12 residues. Germline lookup yields CDR1 SEHNR and CDR2 FQNEAQ (reference sequence). CDR3 protein: CASSSRTGKAFF. In nucleotides, the CDR3 is TGTGCCAGCAGCTCCCGGACAGGGAAAGCTTTCTTT.

This clonotype has at least ten counts. V is TRBV20-1 and J is TRBJ2-5, with 8 bases identical to TRBD1. V shed 0 bases, J shed 2 bases, and the junction held 5 bases outside the gene matches. This CDR3 contains 15 residues. The V gene's germline CDR1 is DFQATT and CDR2 SNEGSKA (reference sequence). CDR3 protein: CSARDGGQVQETQYF. In DNA form, the CDR3 reads TGCAGTGCTAGAGATGGGGGACAGGTACAAGAGACCCAGTACTTC.

V gene TRBV9 combines with J gene TRBJ2-4, with D perhaps matching TRBD2 (7 bases). The CDR3 extends over 14 amino acids. Germline values: CDR1 SGDLS, CDR2 YYNGEE. Trimming removed 0 bases from V and 12 bases from J, with 16 bases in between. Here the CDR3 DNA reads TGTGCCAGCAGCGTAGTGGGGGGGACATCCCCTCAGTACTTC. Amino acids: CASSVVGGTSPQYF.

Ten or more counts support this clonotype. This chain joins TRBV6-1 and TRBJ2-1, with 9 positions matching TRBD1. The CDR3 is 14 residues long. CDR1 is MNHNS and CDR2 is SASEGT in the germline V gene. The V gene end was trimmed by 0 bases and the J gene end by 13 bases; junction bases not matched to a gene: 7. CDR3 coding DNA: TGTGCCAGCAGTGAAGCGAGTAGGGGACAGGGACAGTTCTTC. This sequence encodes CASSEASRGQGQFF.

This clonotype occurred a few times. The chain employs TRBV29-1 and TRBJ2-7; D possibly corresponds to TRBD1 (6 bases). The CDR3 contains 13 residues. Germline CDR1 is SQVTM and CDR2 is ANQGSEA. Trimming shortened V by 5 bases and J by 3 bases, and 14 bases separated the two germline ends. CDR3 protein: CSVRAGVNYEQYF. The CDR3 coding sequence is TGCAGCGTTCGGGCAGGGGTTAACTACGAGCAGTACTTC.

This chain joins TRBV3-1 and TRBJ1-3; D is unresolved. V was cut by 0 bases and J by 0 bases, with 6 bases left in between. CDR1 and CDR2 from the germline V gene are LGHDT and YNNKEL (reference sequence). The CDR3 loop spans 15 amino acids. Here the CDR3 reads CASSQDTSSGNTIYF. CDR3 in DNA: TGTGCCAGCAGCCAAGACACCAGCTCTGGAAACACCATATATTTT. The variable domain in full, with the rest retrieved from reference TRBV3-1 and TRBJ1-3, is DTAVSQTPKYLVTQMGNDKSIKCEQNLGHDTMYWYKQDSKKFLKIMFSYNNKELIINETVPNRFSPKSPDKAHLNLHINSLELGDSAVYFCASSQDTSSGNTIYFGEGSWLTVV.

Many counts were recorded for this clonotype. V is TRBV20-1 and J is TRBJ1-1; D remains ambiguous. CDR1 is DFQATT, CDR2 SNEGSKA, per germline (reference sequence). The CDR3 is 13 amino acids. V lost 4 bases and J 2 bases, leaving 11 bases between the germline ends. CDR3 bases: TGCAGTGCTACCAAGACCGATAACACTGAAGCTTTCTTT. Its protein is CSATKTDNTEAFF.

CDR3 protein: CASSLGDLPGSREQYF. CDR3 bases: TGTGCCAGCAGCTTAGGTGACCTCCCCGGGTCTCGGGAGCAGTACTTC. This chain uses TRBV7-9 with TRBJ2-7; D unclear. The germline CDR1 and CDR2 sequences are SEHNR and FQNEAQ (reference sequence). The CDR3 length is 16 residues. V was shortened by 1 base and J by 7 bases, with 20 bases between the two germline ends.

A word on this clonotype: A much larger clone lies one base from this, so it may be a read error. CDR3 sequence (DNA): TGTGCCACCTCCTGGGGGAGAAGAGGCCGAGAGACCAAGTACTTC. Its protein is CATSWGRRGRETKYF. The rearrangement uses TRBV19 and TRBJ2-5; D is perhaps TRBD1 or TRBD2 (5 bases each). Germline lookup yields CDR1 LNHDA and CDR2 SQIVND (reference sequence). The CDR3 is made up of 15 amino acids.

V gene TRBV19 combines with J gene TRBJ2-5; 7 bases are shared with TRBD2. This CDR3 comprises 15 residues. The germline CDR1 and CDR2 sequences are LNHDA and SQIVND (reference sequence). Germline trimming cut 2 bases from V and 2 bases from J; bases unmatched to any gene: 5. CDR3 coding DNA: TGTGCCAGTAGTATATTGGGGGGGGGACAAGAGACCCAGTACTTC. It codes for CASSILGGGQETQYF.

This clonotype was seen many times. This sequence joins TRBV27 and TRBJ1-2; TRBD1 might be the D (5 bases). Germline CDR1 MNHEY, CDR2 SMNVEV (reference sequence). Trimming took 5 bases from V and 3 from J, leaving 19 bases between them. The CDR3 has 16 residues. The CDR3 here is CASSPLKGRLDYGYTF. The CDR3 nucleotides read TGTGCCAGCAGTCCACTAAAGGGACGGCTAGACTATGGCTACACCTTC.

In this sample, this clonotype turned up many times. The genes are TRBV7-2 and TRBJ2-5, with TRBD2 matching 11 bases. CDR1 SGHTA and CDR2 FQGNSA come from the germline V gene. J gave up 4 bases and V 10 bases, and 23 bases lay outside the gene matches. This CDR3 comprises 19 residues. The CDR3 nucleotides are TGTGCCACGGACCCGACTAGCGGGGTGGTCGTCGATTTGCGAGAGACCCAGTACTTC. Its protein product is CATDPTSGVVVDLRETQYF.

This sequence joins TRBV28 and TRBJ2-1; D is unclear. CDR1 is MDHEN and CDR2 is SYDVKM in the germline V gene. The CDR3 extends over 15 amino acids. V shed 8 bases and J shed 0 bases, with 14 bases lying between them. The CDR3 DNA reads as TGTGCCAGCTGCCCGGCCCTGAGCTCCTACAATGAGCAGTTCTTC. Translated: CASCPALSSYNEQFF.

The chain carries TRBV2 and TRBJ2-7, with 8 positions matching TRBD1. V was pared by 6 bases and J by 7 bases, with 8 bases of the junction left unmatched. CDR1 and CDR2 from the germline V gene are SNHLY and FYNNEI. This CDR3 spans 13 amino acids. DNA for the CDR3: TGTGCCAGCAGCCCCGGGACAGGACGGGAGCAGTACTTC. This sequence encodes CASSPGTGREQYF.